Below, one T cell receptor (beta chain) is given with its context. This clone was seen only once. The specificity of this receptor is unknown. Qualities for individual bases were not recorded, and no much larger clone is one base off. The cohort was made up of hundreds of healthy bone marrow donors. Cohort members were all nominally healthy when sampled, although unrecorded immune exposures were likely present. The donor was CMV seropositive and belonged to the group of more than 250 seropositive cohort members. Each donor provided a peripheral blood sample, and peripheral blood mononuclear cells were used for TCR beta sequencing. Genomic DNA was extracted from the blood cell samples with the Qiagen DNeasy Blood Extraction Kit. These data are taken from a study of cytomegalovirus exposure and HLA in healthy donors (dated by TCRdb to between 2016 and 2019). At the level of the whole study: An earlier analysis of 587 of the donors reported 250 to 300 Gb of sequence data and 100 million to 140 million unique TCR beta sequences from about 179 million T cells. About 310 gigabases of sequencing data and some 85 million unique TCR sequences were included in an early release covering 550 to 800 HLA-typed donors. Among the approximately 420 genotyped donors, approximately 82% belonged to the genetic ancestry cluster associated with self-reported Caucasian donors. The aim of the study was to test whether cataloging public T cell receptors could identify signatures of past pathogen exposure. The T cell repertoires of 666 subjects were profiled by immunosequencing and related to cytomegalovirus serostatus. Along with the 666-subject first cohort, a separate validation cohort of over 90 different subjects was used. The study combined high-throughput TCR immunosequencing, statistical association of individual TCRs with disease status, and machine learning to predict cytomegalovirus infection status. To study patterns of TCR occurrence, a later analysis re-analyzed previously published TCR beta repertoires from 666 donors and added high-resolution HLA genotyping. In the later analysis, no new phenotypic data were used to find candidate immune exposures; instead, reliance was placed on TCR beta sequences and their occurrence across donors. An earlier analysis of roughly 600 of the donors used high-throughput TCR beta sequencing to judge whether each TCR beta V gene segment behaved as functional or pseudogenic. Donor age, sex, ethnicity and CMV serostatus were compiled together with the repertoire data. In a later genetic analysis, genome-wide SNP genotypes for about 55% of the 666 donors were used, and that subset was treated as a discovery cohort. All discovery cohort repertoires had been generated on a single sequencing platform. Both class I and class II loci were covered by HLA typing, at four-digit resolution. Typing coverage differed by locus: A, B, C, DRB1 and DQB1 were typed in about 620-640 donors, DQA1 in roughly 510, DPA1 in approximately 610, and DPB1 in 400 to 480. About 5 DR-DQ haplotypes were handled as single units for association and clustering, since linkage in the cohort was strong. Among around 400 genotyped donors of the cohort, an average of around 240,000 unique TCR beta nucleotide sequences were sequenced per donor, 15% to 20% of them non-productive. Here is what the overall study found, with its caveats: A group of highly shared sequence variants was considered likely to be a technical artifact of the sequencing pipeline. Presence/absence analyses assumed roughly uniform sequencing depth across donors, an assumption that may not hold. When HLA alleles, especially DR and DQ, strongly co-occurred, attributing TCR associations to individual alleles was difficult. Because the 87-base-pair reads could not distinguish some IMGT-functional V segments, including TRBV6-2 and TRBV6-3, those segments were excluded. In a later analysis, TCR association rates were found to vary across HLA loci, with the most associated TCRs seen for DRB1 alleles and the fewest for HLA-C alleles. Compared with the approximately 700-donor mean, donors in an Asian-associated ancestry cluster had fewer N-insertions in productive TCRs, according to a later genetic analysis. Cytomegalovirus status was reported to be diagnosed by the classifier with high specificity and sensitivity in both the original and validation cohorts. The cohort was sequenced for TCR beta chains only, and without alpha or paired-chain data the features that could be detected were limited. It was suggested by the authors that the approach could potentially be generalized to other disease states and immunological phenotypes. In the study, approximately 150 TCR beta chains were listed as associated with cytomegalovirus. In an earlier analysis of some 540 of the donors, most TCR beta V segments appeared in productive rearrangements about 87% or about 30% of the time, broadly matching IMGT annotations. Most TCR sequences were observed very rarely across donors, whereas some public TCRs were present in many individuals. HLA typing was unavailable for some donors at each locus, so association tests used only the typed subset. Most CMV-associated TCR beta chains appeared to be HLA-restricted in a later analysis, and the HLA associations seemed to be driven largely by CMV exposure. A later analysis reported that several top co-occurrence clusters appeared linked to parvovirus B19, influenza, CMV and Epstein-Barr virus. Linkage disequilibrium might explain the correlated functional status among segregating V segments, but an unknown experimental factor could not be excluded. At a false discovery rate of 0.05, a later analysis linked 15,000 to 20,000 TCR beta sequences to specific HLA alleles. Immune exposure information for the cohort was limited to CMV serostatus. Because counts were too low, roughly 17 rarely observed V segments, including chromosome 9 orphons, were left out of the earlier analysis of some 640 of the donors. Compared with equally common non-associated chains, HLA-associated TCR beta chains in a later analysis were more clonally expanded and had lower generation probabilities. In vitro tests confirmed that a few of the cytomegalovirus-associated TCR beta chains recognize cytomegalovirus antigens. An association between a missense DCLRE1C variant and V-gene and J-gene trimming of TCR beta chains was found in a later genetic analysis and replicated in an independent cohort. A further reported finding was that TCR beta sequences accurately predicted the HLA-A and HLA-B alleles for most subjects in the first cohort.

Libraries were constructed by the immunoSEQ multiplex PCR assay. The multiplex PCR relied on a mix of 60 forward primers for TCR Vbeta segments and 13 reverse primers for TCR Jbeta segments. Amplification of the CDR3 region of rearranged TCR beta genes was performed with a multiplex PCR assay on genomic DNA. The amplified TCR beta libraries were sequenced on the Illumina HiSeq System as 87-base-pair reads. Concerning the study's data processing: In a later analysis, tens of millions of unique TCR beta chains were counted across the 500 to 700 repertoires, and roughly 11 million of these chains were shared by at least two donors. Raw reads were error-corrected and collapsed into unique sequences with a nearest-neighbor algorithm that merged closely related sequences to remove PCR and sequencing errors. Alignment of CDR3 sequences to IMGT reference sequences was used to assign V, D and J gene segments. For a sequence to be retained, at least a six-nucleotide match to both a V gene segment and a J gene segment was required. A rearrangement was called productive if the CDR3 had no stop codons and remained in frame with V and J, and every other rearrangement was called non-productive. CDR3 was defined by IMGT convention, running from the second conserved V-encoded cysteine to the conserved J-encoded phenylalanine. The earlier analysis of 587 of the donors excluded sequences that lacked an unambiguous match to a single V gene segment. In an earlier analysis of 500 to 750 of the donors, V segments were called functional above 56.7% productive rearrangements and were called segregating when the between-donor standard deviation exceeded 5%. To diagnose cytomegalovirus status from the catalog of TCR beta chain sequences, a statistical classification framework was built. A later analysis assigned V and J genes by comparing TCR nucleotide sequences with IMGT/GENE-DB human TR gene sequences. A later analysis assigned CDR3 sequences and most-parsimonious VDJ recombination scenarios with the TCRdist pipeline. In a later analysis, each TCR beta chain was defined by its CDR3 amino acid sequence together with its V-gene family, and reads without a unique V-gene family were excluded. In a later analysis, around 600 highly shared, low-generation-probability nucleotide sequences were removed to address suspected cross-contamination and a sequencing artifact. For each public chain, a later analysis derived a clonal expansion index from normalized ranks of inferred template counts within each repertoire. In a later analysis, generation probabilities were computed using a VDJ recombination model fitted to out-of-frame rearrangements, and the results were checked against IGoR. In a later analysis, TCR-TCR, TCR-HLA and TCR-CMV co-occurrence was scored with hypergeometric tests, and a repertoire-size bias correction was applied to TCR pairs. To estimate false discovery rates, a later analysis permuted the HLA or CMV assignments 20 times. In a later analysis, co-occurring TCRs were grouped using DBSCAN, and TCRdist sequence similarity was added for clustering within HLA-allele-positive subsets. Co-occurrence clustering excluded repertoires with fewer than 30,000 or more than 120,000 public chains, plus five with anomalous nucleotide sharing. As stored in TCRdb, this immuneACCESS dataset retains in-frame rearrangements with V and J assigned. A fraction of the clones does not appear; measured against another copy, unresolved V genes explain less than half of the discrepancy, and the remainder lacks a known reason. V and J calls and clone size are as listed in that table; D and trimming were resolved from the DNA. The table for this sample lists about 110,000 clones; roughly three quarters of them were counted only once. The ten most abundant clones make up about 7.7% of the sample.

V drops 3 bases and J drops 11 bases, leaving 19 bases in between. CDR1 is given as SQVTM and CDR2 as ANQGSEA, both from the germline V gene. The CDR3 numbers 13 residues from cysteine through phenylalanine. The DNA shown is the 39-base CDR3, in frame from base 1. This sequence originates from a woman between 50 and 59 years old in good health and CMV-seropositive. This chain is built from TRBV29-1 and TRBJ1-1; a tentative D match to TRBD1 spans 6 bases. The source material was PBMCs. The DNA sequence reads TGCAGCGTTGACGGCAGGCCCAAGGGGGGGGCTTTCTTT. It translates to CSVDGRPKGGAFF.